This is a list of T cell receptor beta chains from one sample in a study of cytomegalovirus exposure and HLA in healthy donors. Profiling relied on immunoSEQ multiplex PCR, and the TCRdb table lists in-frame clones only, not all of them. The profile shows fewer than 150,000 clones, 80% of them singletons. The sample comprised PBMCs. Receptor source: a female donor in good health and CMV-seronegative. Each CDR3 is given with its conserved first and last residue. A D gene is named only where the DNA matches it firmly. Part of the rows lack a size; the others show once, few, many or a class for expanded clones.

j_gene	abundance	d_gene	v_gene	CDR3nt	CDR3aa
TRBJ1-1	few	-	TRBV28	TGTGCCAGCAGTTTACACTCTGGACAAATGAACACTGAAGCTTTCTTT	CASSLHSGQMNTEAFF
TRBJ1-1	-	TRBD1	TRBV2	TGTGCCAGCAGTGAAGGGACAGGGAACACTGAAGCTTTCTTT	CASSEGTGNTEAFF
TRBJ2-7	-	TRBD2	TRBV28	TGTGCCAGCAGTTCACCAACGGGACTAGCGGTTACCCCCTACGAGCAGTACTTC	CASSSPTGLAVTPYEQYF
TRBJ2-1	once	TRBD2	TRBV18	TGTGCCAGCTCACTGACTAGCTTCCTCAATGAGCAGTTCTTC	CASSLTSFLNEQFF
TRBJ1-2	-	-	TRBV27	TGTGCCAGCGCCCCAAGTCCCAGGAACTATGGCTACACCTTC	CASAPSPRNYGYTF
TRBJ2-7	-	-	TRBV19	TGTGCCAGTAGTATAGATATCGGGCAGGGCAGGTACGAGCAGTACTTC	CASSIDIGQGRYEQYF
TRBJ2-7	-	TRBD1	TRBV6-1	TGTGCCACCGGACAGGGAAGCTCCTACGAGCAGTACTTC	CATGQGSSYEQYF
TRBJ2-3	-	TRBD2	TRBV27	TGTGCCTCCAGGGAGGGAAGCACAGATACGCAGTATTTT	CASREGSTDTQYF
TRBJ1-2	-	TRBD1	TRBV5-4	TGTGCCAGCAGTCCCGGGACAGAAATTGCGAAAGATGGCTACACCTTC	CASSPGTEIAKDGYTF
TRBJ2-1	few	-	TRBV4-1	TGCGCCAGCAGGCGGGGTCTTAGCAATGAGCAGTTCTTC	CASRRGLSNEQFF
TRBJ2-7	-	TRBD1	TRBV2	TGTGCCAGCAGTGAAGCGCCCCCGGGACAGGGAACTTACGAGCAGTACTTC	CASSEAPPGQGTYEQYF
TRBJ2-4	-	TRBD1	TRBV27	TGTGCCAGCAGTTTACTACAGGGGGCTCGGGTGGACATTCAGTACTTC	CASSLLQGARVDIQYF
TRBJ2-7	-	TRBD2	TRBV6-5	TGTGCCAGCAGTTTAGCGGGATTTGGTTACGAGCAGTACTTC	CASSLAGFGYEQYF
TRBJ2-2	-	-	TRBV29-1	TGCAGCGTTGAGTCGGGGAACGGGAACACCGGGGAGCTGTTTTTT	CSVESGNGNTGELFF
TRBJ2-1	once	-	TRBV2	TGTGCCAGTTTCGGGACATTCGACAATGAGCAGTTCTTC	CASFGTFDNEQFF
TRBJ2-3	-	-	TRBV5-6	TGTGCCAGCAGCTACACTCCGAGGGATACGCAGTATTTT	CASSYTPRDTQYF
TRBJ1-1	-	TRBD1	TRBV6-4	TGTGCCAGCAGTGACTCTGGGACAGGCAGCACTGAAGCTTTCTTT	CASSDSGTGSTEAFF
TRBJ2-7	-	-	TRBV7-9	TGTGCCAGCAGCCTACGGCCGGGACACCAACTCGAGCAGTACTTC	CASSLRPGHQLEQYF
TRBJ1-2	-	-	TRBV18	TGTGCCAGCTCACCGGGACACCCTAACTATGGCTACACCTTC	CASSPGHPNYGYTF
TRBJ2-7	-	TRBD1	TRBV28	TGTGCCACCATAGGGACAGGGGAAACCTACGAGCAGTACTTC	CATIGTGETYEQYF
TRBJ2-4	-	TRBD1	TRBV7-9	TGTGCCAGCAGCTCGACAGGGGGTAGAGACATTCAGTACTTC	CASSSTGGRDIQYF
TRBJ2-3	-	TRBD2	TRBV13	TGTGCCAGCAGGCCGGGACTAGCGGGAGCCAGAGAGACGCAGTATTTT	CASRPGLAGARETQYF
TRBJ1-5	-	-	TRBV4-1	TGCGCCAGCAGCCACCCTAATCAGCCCCAGCATTTT	CASSHPNQPQHF
TRBJ2-5	few	-	TRBV2	TGTGCCAGCAAGCGGTCCCCACCTGAGGAGACCCAGTACTTC	CASKRSPPEETQYF
TRBJ1-1	-	-	TRBV28	TGTGCCAGCTCGGACAGTCACACTGAAGCTTTCTTT	CASSDSHTEAFF
TRBJ2-7	-	-	TRBV5-1	TGCGCCAGCAGCCTGGGCCCCAGAGGTTACGAGCAGTACTTC	CASSLGPRGYEQYF
TRBJ2-7	-	-	TRBV29-1	TGCAGCGTGCAGGGGGGATCCTACGAGCAGTACTTC	CSVQGGSYEQYF
TRBJ1-2	-	TRBD1	TRBV14	TGTGCCAGCAGCCGACAACAGGGGAACTATGGCTACACCTTC	CASSRQQGNYGYTF
TRBJ2-5	few	-	TRBV5-1	TGCGCCAGCAGCTTGATGCGTCACCCAGAGACCCAGTACTTC	CASSLMRHPETQYF
TRBJ1-2	-	-	TRBV4-1	TGCGCCAGCAGCCGTGCGAACACCGCGGGCTATGGCTACACCTTC	CASSRANTAGYGYTF
TRBJ2-7	-	TRBD1	TRBV19	TGTGCCAGTAGTCTCGGGACAGGAAGCTCCTACGAGCAGTACTTC	CASSLGTGSSYEQYF